Here is one TCR beta chain with its context. This record belongs to a study of blood T cell repertoires in COVID-19. Authors' analysis steps: Using reference gene primer amplification, nucleated cell counts were estimated. Clones were sequenced by immunoSEQ multiplex PCR, and TCRdb holds only the in-frame ones, with some missing. V, J and clone size are those of that table, while D and trimming were read from the DNA. The data hold under 150,000 clones, with approximately 88% observed a single time. The specimen was peripheral blood. This receptor was obtained from a woman in her thirties or forties with acute or convalescent COVID-19.

The CDR3: CASSREAGLAEAFF. The DNA for the CDR3 is TGCGCCAGCAGCAGGGAAGCAGGGTTGGCTGAAGCTTTCTTT. This chain links TRBV5-1 with TRBJ1-1; maybe TRBD1 (5 bases). V gave up 4 bases and J gave up 6 bases, with 16 bases separating them. CDR3 length: 14 residues. Per germline, CDR1 SGHRS and CDR2 YFSETQ.